The 10 T cell receptor beta chains below come from one sample, sequenced in a study of shared clonotypes between healthy human individuals. This table comes from immunoSEQ multiplex PCR, and its TCRdb copy is limited to in-frame clones, with some not included. The table includes over a million clones, 75% detected once. The sequencing sample was made of memory CD4+ T cells sorted from blood. The subset was: CD45RA-negative fraction. The source of these receptors is a man younger than 35 in good health.

This chain links TRBV5-4 with TRBJ1-1; no reliable D call. CDR1 and CDR2 (germline): SGHNT, YYREEE (reference sequence). The V and J ends lost 1 base and 1 base respectively, with 17 bases between them. The CDR3 covers 17 residues. Written as DNA, the CDR3 is TGTGCCAGCAGCTTGAGTATAGGCCGGGGTCCGAACACTGAAGCTTTCTTT. Its translation is CASSLSIGRGPNTEAFF.

This clone came up a few times. This sequence joins TRBV16 and TRBJ2-1; TRBD2 is a possible D gene (5 bases). V lost 2 bases and J 4 bases, leaving 9 bases between the germline ends. The CDR3 runs to 14 residues. Germline loops: CDR1 KGHSY, CDR2 FQNENV. In DNA, the CDR3 is TGTGCCAGCAGCCAAGCTCGGGGATACAATGAGCAGTTCTTC. Amino acids: CASSQARGYNEQFF.

The chain is built from TRBV14 and TRBJ2-5; 10 bases match TRBD1. The CDR3 consists of 16 residues. With V trimmed by 4 bases and J by 5 bases, 10 bases remained unmatched. Germline V CDR1 and CDR2: SGHDN, FVKESK. CDR3 sequence reads: CASSRRDRGMVETQYF. Here the CDR3 DNA reads TGTGCCAGCAGCCGCCGGGACAGGGGTATGGTGGAGACCCAGTACTTC.

The chain combines TRBV14 with TRBJ1-2; 10 positions match TRBD1. Germline V gene sequence: CDR1 SGHDN, CDR2 FVKESK. This CDR3 region has 16 residues. Trimming cost V 3 bases and J 7 bases; bases outside gene matches: 11. CDR3 sequence: CASSQGGTGARRGYTF. In nucleotides, the CDR3 is TGTGCCAGCAGCCAGGGGGGGACAGGGGCCCGTCGTGGCTACACCTTC.

This rearrangement joins TRBV5-5 to TRBJ2-3; unclear D gene. CDR3 size: 15 residues. Trimming left V 4 bases short and J 2 bases short, with 14 bases between. Germline assignment: CDR1 SGHKS and CDR2 YYEKEE (reference sequence). The CDR3 DNA is TGTGCCAGCAGCCGTCACGGGTTAAACACAGATACGCAGTATTTT. It codes for CASSRHGLNTDTQYF.

This chain links TRBV7-8 with TRBJ1-2; D gene uncertain. With 1 base removed from V and 0 bases from J, the gap between germline ends came to 6 bases. This CDR3 comprises 14 residues. CDR1 and CDR2 from the germline V gene are SGHVS and FQNEAQ. CDR3 protein: CASSLGPANYGYTF. The CDR3 DNA is TGTGCCAGCAGCTTAGGACCCGCTAACTATGGCTACACCTTC.

The CDR3 is CASSYSPGGRTEAFF. CDR3 coding DNA: TGTGCCAGCAGTTACTCGCCAGGAGGAAGGACTGAAGCTTTCTTT. This chain connects TRBV6-5 to TRBJ1-1; unclear D gene. In germline, CDR1 is MNHEY, CDR2 SVGAGI. The CDR3 is made up of 15 amino acids. The V end lost 0 bases, the J end lost 5 bases, and 13 bases lay between the germline ends.

This clone was counted many times. At the DNA level, this CDR3 is encoded by other sequences in the same sample as well. The V call is TRBV5-1, the J call TRBJ2-1; unclear D gene. CDR1 is SGHRS, CDR2 YFSETQ, per germline. The length of the CDR3 is 14 residues. V was trimmed by 2 bases and J by 4 bases, leaving 10 bases between them. Here the CDR3 reads CASSLPSRYNEQFF. The CDR3 DNA sequence: TGCGCCAGCAGCTTACCTTCAAGATACAATGAGCAGTTCTTC. Combining the CDR3 with reference TRBV5-1 and TRBJ2-1 gives the whole variable domain KAGVTQTPRYLIKTRGQQVTLSCSPISGHRSVSWYQQTPGQGLQFLFEYFSETQRNKGNFPGRFSGRQFSNSRSEMNVSTLELGDSALYLCASSLPSRYNEQFFGPGTRLTVL.

This chain links TRBV6-6 with TRBJ1-1; D might be TRBD1 (5 bases). The V end was cut by 6 bases, the J end by 0 bases, with 11 bases between. Per germline, CDR1 MNHNY and CDR2 SVGAGI (reference sequence). CDR3 length: 14 residues. The DNA for the CDR3 is TGTGCCAGCAGCGAGGGGCCCCTGAACACTGAAGCTTTCTTT. Residues: CASSEGPLNTEAFF.

V gene TRBV27 combines with J gene TRBJ1-6; 7 bases align to TRBD1. Germline V lookup: CDR1 MNHEY, CDR2 SMNVEV (reference sequence). This CDR3 spans 17 amino acids. V was clipped by 6 bases and J by 4 bases; unmatched bases: 12. CDR3 in DNA: TGTGCCAGCAGGACAGGGATGGCGAGGGTTTATAATTCACCCCTCCACTTT. This gives the protein CASRTGMARVYNSPLHF.